This TCR beta chain appears in the sequencing data of a study of shared clonotypes between healthy human individuals (dated by TCRdb to the early 2020s). Context from the whole study: The cohort included three men and two women between 18 and 49 years of age. For each donor, CD4 naive and CD4 memory were each run on three plates, CD8 naive on two plates, and CD8 memory on one plate. To estimate repertoire size and how much clonotypes are shared between individuals, the study performed deep sequencing of blood TCR repertoires from a few healthy adults. Different laboratories and diverse techniques were used to prepare libraries and sequence TCR repertoires, to increase sequencing depth and limit assay-specific biases. Leukapheresis yielded between about 0.94 and 9.5 billion PBMCs per donor. Broader findings and caveats from the paper: Clonotypes shared by all four sorted-subset donors showed higher generation probabilities than non-shared clonotypes. When a few donors were compared, the shared fraction of clonotypes was roughly 4.8% for naive CD4, about 4% for naive CD8, 2% to 2.5% for memory CD4, and 0.35% to 0.4% for memory CD8. Sampling was limited to blood, and TCR repertoires in tissue likely differ from TCR repertoires in blood. Pairwise subsampling indicated that sequencing depth was expected to affect the degree of clonotype sharing among donors. The genetic and exposure-history diversity represented was limited by the small number of donors. Naive subsets generally had larger estimated clonotype richness than memory subsets did. Incomplete sequencing was indicated by rarefaction of sorted-subset datasets, despite the large sequencing depth.

Donors were healthy HIV-negative adults with no recently reported acute infections or vaccinations. Every donor was a Caucasian adult living in Nashville, Tennessee, USA. Magnetic negative selection was used to enrich CD4+ T cells, after which naive cells were positively selected on CD45RA and the negative fraction became the memory subset. Blood was obtained by leukapheresis, after which PBMCs were separated by Ficoll-Histopaque density gradient centrifugation and cryopreserved in liquid nitrogen vapor phase. Purity and quantity of every magnetically sorted T cell population were checked by analytical flow cytometry. From each sorted fraction, genomic DNA was isolated and quantified by UV absorbance on a Nanodrop 2000c. The CDR3 measures 15 amino acids from cysteine to phenylalanine. The kept DNA is CDR3 alone, 45 bases in frame from the first base. Cut back by 0 bases and 5 bases, the V and J ends lie 11 bases apart. According to the germline V gene (reference sequence), CDR1 reads MNHEY and CDR2 reads SMNVEV.

Points on this clone: Its antigen specificity is not known. No qualities accompany the bases; no much larger clone lies one base away.

Using the deep immunoSEQ assay, multiplex PCR amplified TCR CDR3 regions from genomic DNA. Extracted genomic DNA from each cell subset was distributed evenly across all wells of several immunoSEQ 96-well plates, and each plate was treated as a replicate. For sorted subsets, 200 ng of genomic DNA, equivalent to roughly 30,000 T cell genomes, went into each replicate PCR. Purified libraries were quantified with a Qubit 3.0 fluorometer, sized on a Bioanalyzer 2100, and re-quantified with the KAPA Library Quantification kit. Each immunoSEQ 96-well plate was sequenced on its own single-read 150-cycle Illumina NextSeq 550 flow cell. In the source study's methods: Because only junctional sequences without quality scores were contained in the immunoSEQ output, filtering matching that applied to full-length reads could not be performed. To assign V/J genes and CDR3, sequences were annotated against IMGT germline references using PyIR, a Python wrapper for IgBLAST v1.9. Any read was removed if the V/J assignment was weak (E-value above 1e-6), the CDR3 was missing, or the read contained stop codons, out-of-frame junctions, or ambiguous translated residues. A V3J clonotype was defined by an identical inferred V gene, J gene, and CDR3 amino acid sequence. Percentage overlap between repertoires was computed as shared unique clonotypes divided by the size of the smaller repertoire. Repertoire richness was assessed with RTK rarefaction, the Chao1 estimator, and Recon v2.1 estimates of unobserved clonotypes. Generation probabilities were computed with OLGA for all TCRbeta clonotypes obtained by the gDNA method from a few donors. Imported from immuneACCESS, the table was reduced by TCRdb to in-frame sequences with V and J called. These copies leave out some clones; in studies compared against another copy, an unresolved V gene accounts for under half, and the cause of the remainder is not known. The V and J calls and clone size come from that table; D and trimming were worked out from the DNA. The sample includes some 1.4 million clones, with around 97% observed a single time. Of the sample, about 1% is held by the ten largest clones.

This receptor chain uses TRBV27 and TRBJ2-1; perhaps TRBD2 is the D gene, with 6 bases matching. This TCR was sampled from a man aged 25-45 years in good health. The specimen was naive CD4+ T cells sorted from blood. Per the publication, the cell subset or site label means: CD45RA+ positively selected. The DNA sequence is given as TGTGCCAGCAGTTTATCGGACTACTGGAACAATGAGCAGTTCTTC. It translates as CASSLSDYWNNEQFF.